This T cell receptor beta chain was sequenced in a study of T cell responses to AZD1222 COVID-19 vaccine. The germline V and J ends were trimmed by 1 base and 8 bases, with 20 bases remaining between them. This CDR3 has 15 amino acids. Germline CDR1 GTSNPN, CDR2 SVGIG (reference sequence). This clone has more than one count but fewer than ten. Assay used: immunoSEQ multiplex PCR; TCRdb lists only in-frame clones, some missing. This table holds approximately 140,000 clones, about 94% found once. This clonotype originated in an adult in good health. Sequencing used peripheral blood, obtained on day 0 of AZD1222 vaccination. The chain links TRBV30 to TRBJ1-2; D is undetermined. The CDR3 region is CAWSAMGKAIVGYTF. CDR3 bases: TGTGCCTGGAGTGCTATGGGAAAGGCCATTGTGGGCTACACCTTC. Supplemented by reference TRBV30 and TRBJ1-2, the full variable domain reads SQTIHQWPATLVQPVGSPLSLECTVEGTSNPNLYWYRQAAGRGLQLLFYSVGIGQISSEVPQNLSASRPQDRQFILSSKKLLLSDSGFYLCAWSAMGKAIVGYTFGSGTRLTVV.